The 14 T cell receptor beta chains presented below share a single source sample, sequenced in a study of beta chain features in type 1 diabetes. What was sequenced were expressed TCRB transcripts, since all of the isolated RNA had been reverse transcribed. Repertoires were generated with immunoSEQ multiplex PCR, while TCRdb's copy carries only in-frame clones and drops some. The sample has some 400,000 clones; approximately 16% are singletons. The sequencing input was naive CD4+ T cells from blood. These TCRs come from a woman aged 18 to 35 in good health.

The table lists this clone with a few counts. This chain links TRBV4-1 with TRBJ2-1; no reliable D call. CDR1 and CDR2 (germline): MGHRA, YSYEKL. CDR3 length: 13 amino acids. V lost 3 bases and J 7 bases, leaving 10 bases between the germline ends. This chain's CDR3 is CASSQMTFNEQFF. The CDR3 DNA sequence: TGCGCCAGCAGCCAGATGACATTTAATGAGCAGTTCTTC.

The chain links TRBV9 to TRBJ2-5; 14 bases are a match to TRBD2. After removal of 4 bases from V and 4 bases from J, the junction contained 6 bases not matched to a gene. There are 16 residues in the CDR3. CDR1 SGDLS and CDR2 YYNGEE come from the germline V gene. Here the CDR3 DNA reads TGTGCCAGCAGCCCCCGACTAGCGGGAGGGGGAGAGACCCAGTACTTC. Translated: CASSPRLAGGGETQYF.

This chain links TRBV4-1 with TRBJ1-5, with D tentatively TRBD1 (5 bases). Germline V gene sequence: CDR1 MGHRA, CDR2 YSYEKL. This CDR3 has 14 amino acids. The V end was cut by 1 base, the J end by 9 bases, with 13 bases between. The CDR3 loop reads CASSQAAGHLPQHF. The CDR3 nucleotides are TGCGCCAGCAGCCAAGCGGCGGGGCATCTGCCCCAGCATTTT.

This clone was detected only a few times. The chain carries TRBV28 and TRBJ2-1; 12 bases fit TRBD2. The CDR3 is 15 amino acids. After removal of 8 bases from V and 4 bases from J, the junction contained 6 bases not matched to a gene. Germline V CDR1 and CDR2: MDHEN, SYDVKM. The CDR3 loop is CASHGLAGLYNEQFF. The CDR3 DNA follows: TGTGCCAGCCACGGACTAGCGGGACTATACAATGAGCAGTTCTTC.

This clone was seen a handful of times. The chain links TRBV9 to TRBJ2-2, with no clear D. The CDR3 totals 13 residues. CDR1 and CDR2 from the germline V gene are SGDLS and YYNGEE. The V gene lost 0 bases and the J gene lost 7 bases, with 7 bases spanning the gap. The CDR3 here is CASSVAQNGELFF. Here the CDR3 DNA reads TGTGCCAGCAGCGTAGCTCAGAACGGGGAGCTGTTTTTT.

This clone was recorded a few times. The rearrangement joins TRBV29-1 to TRBJ2-1, with TRBD2 matching 10 bases. The germline V gene encodes CDR1 SQVTM and CDR2 ANQGSEA. This CDR3 is 14 amino acids long. V trimming: 0 bases; J trimming: 7 bases; junction bases outside the gene matches: 3. CDR3 in amino acids: CSVEDSGRRNEQFF. The CDR3 bases are TGCAGCGTTGAAGATAGCGGGAGGCGGAATGAGCAGTTCTTC.

This clone has more than one count but fewer than ten. The chain joins TRBV6-6 to TRBJ1-5, with D unclear. CDR3 length: 14 residues. CDR1 is MNHNY, CDR2 SVGAGI, per germline (reference sequence). V was shortened by 0 bases and J by 7 bases, with 10 bases between the two germline ends. CDR3 DNA sequence: TGTGCCAGCAGTTACTCAATGGTTCGGCAGCCCCAGCATTTT. It encodes CASSYSMVRQPQHF.

This clone was seen a handful of times. The chain recombines TRBV7-2 with TRBJ1-2; 8 bases match TRBD1. This CDR3 contains 14 residues. The J segment lost 5 bases and the V segment lost 5 bases, leaving 7 bases of the junction unmatched. Per the germline V gene, CDR1 is SGHTA and CDR2 is FQGNSA. In nucleotides, the CDR3 is TGTGCCAGCAGCCGGACAGGGCTCGGGTATGGCTACACCTTC. Protein: CASSRTGLGYGYTF.

The chain couples TRBV6-6 to TRBJ2-4; no reliable D call. CDR3 size: 13 residues. V shed 6 bases and J shed 7 bases, with 13 bases lying between them. CDR1 MNHNY and CDR2 SVGAGI come from the germline V gene (reference sequence). This CDR3 reads CASSTYEKNIQYF. CDR3 bases: TGTGCCAGCAGCACGTACGAGAAGAACATTCAGTACTTC.

The genes are TRBV30 and TRBJ2-6, with 9 bases lining up with TRBD1. The ends lost 2 bases at V and 2 bases at J; junction bases unmatched: 13. The CDR3 totals 19 residues. CDR1 GTSNPN and CDR2 SVGIG come from the germline V gene (reference sequence). CDR3 residues: CAWSINRGPTPAGANVLTF. DNA for the CDR3: TGTGCCTGGAGTATCAACAGGGGGCCCACTCCCGCTGGGGCCAACGTCCTGACTTTC. Based on the CDR3 plus reference TRBV30 and TRBJ2-6, the full variable domain is SQTIHQWPATLVQPVGSPLSLECTVEGTSNPNLYWYRQAAGRGLQLLFYSVGIGQISSEVPQNLSASRPQDRQFILSSKKLLLSDSGFYLCAWSINRGPTPAGANVLTFGAGSRLTVL.

This rearrangement joins TRBV21-1 to TRBJ1-5. TRBV21-1 is a documented pseudogene. CDR3 length: 16 amino acids. CDR3 sequence: CASSPRGRVGNQPQHF. DNA for the CDR3: TGTGCCAGCAGCCCCCGGGGGAGGGTAGGCAATCAGCCCCAGCATTTT.

The chain joins TRBV6-5 to TRBJ2-7; TRBD2 agrees at 7 bases. The CDR3 loop spans 13 amino acids. V lost 5 bases to trimming and J lost 3 bases; unmatched junction nucleotides: 4. The germline V gene encodes CDR1 MNHEY and CDR2 SVGAGI. The CDR3, as DNA: TGTGCCAGCAGTCTAGCGGAGGGCTACGAGCAGTACTTC. It encodes CASSLAEGYEQYF.

This clone was counted only a few times. The chain joins TRBV29-1 to TRBJ2-1; 7 bases match TRBD2. The CDR3 sequence is 16 residues long. Per the germline V gene, CDR1 is SQVTM and CDR2 is ANQGSEA. The CDR3, as DNA: TGCAGTGGGGGGGGGAGACCCGTGAGCTCCTACAATGAGCAGTTCTTC. Its protein product is CSGGGRPVSSYNEQFF.

This chain links TRBV9 with TRBJ1-4; 7 bases fit TRBD1. The CDR3 has 17 residues. Germline CDR1 reads SGDLS; CDR2 reads YYNGEE. V was clipped by 2 bases and J by 0 bases; unmatched bases: 7. CDR3 loop: CASSVTGQIATNEKLFF. The CDR3, as DNA: TGTGCCAGCAGCGTGACGGGACAGATTGCAACTAATGAAAAACTGTTTTTT.